The clone carrying this T cell receptor beta chain was counted many times. What it binds is not known. The source of the sample is a study of T cell repertoires in cytomegalovirus infection. The length of the CDR3 is 15 residues. V dropped 8 bases and J dropped 0 bases, with 13 bases sitting between them. From germline, CDR1 is SEHNR and CDR2 FQNEAQ (reference sequence). TCRdb re-derived calls from the reads in MiXCR, one entry per CDR3 protein. The sample carries around 770,000 distinct CDR3 sequences, roughly 28% recorded once. The genes are TRBV7-9 and TRBJ2-2; D may be TRBD2 (6 bases). This clonotype was obtained from a human donor in good health (CMV status not recorded). Some clones in this sample may be carry-over from other donors' samples. The sample consisted of cultured CD8+ T cells from PBMCs, taken from culture after CMV antigen stimulation. As DNA, the CDR3 is TGTGCCAGCGGACCCGGGACTGCGAACACCGGGGAGCTGTTTTTT. Encoded protein: CASGPGTANTGELFF.